This T cell receptor beta chain was sequenced during a study of shared clonotypes between healthy human individuals. Study-wide context: Donors consisted of a couple of women and three men between 18 and 49. Overall study findings and caveats: Rarefaction gave evidence that sorted-subset sequencing remained incomplete despite large depth.

Trimming stripped 4 bases from V and 2 bases from J, with 9 bases between. The CDR3 runs to 13 residues. Germline V gives CDR1 MNHNY, CDR2 SVGAGI (reference sequence). Naive CD8 populations comprised CD45RO-negative cells positively selected for CCR7, excluding terminally differentiated effector memory CD45RA+ cells. Samples underwent the assay at deep level. The assay was immunoSEQ multiplex PCR, and TCRdb's table has in-frame clones only and misses some. Of approximately 2,200,000 clones detected, 90% to 95% appear once; the ten largest clones hold more than 1.5%. A remark on this clone: Its matching antigen is unknown.

Sequenced sample: naive CD8+ T cells from PBMCs. This TCR was sampled from a man aged 18 to 35 in good health. Some clones in this sample may be carry-over from other donors' samples. The J gene is TRBJ2-7, the V gene TRBV6-6, with D perhaps TRBD1 (6 bases). The CDR3 loop is CASSSGATYEQYF. CDR3 DNA: TGTGCCAGCAGTTCAGGGGCCACCTACGAGCAGTACTTC.